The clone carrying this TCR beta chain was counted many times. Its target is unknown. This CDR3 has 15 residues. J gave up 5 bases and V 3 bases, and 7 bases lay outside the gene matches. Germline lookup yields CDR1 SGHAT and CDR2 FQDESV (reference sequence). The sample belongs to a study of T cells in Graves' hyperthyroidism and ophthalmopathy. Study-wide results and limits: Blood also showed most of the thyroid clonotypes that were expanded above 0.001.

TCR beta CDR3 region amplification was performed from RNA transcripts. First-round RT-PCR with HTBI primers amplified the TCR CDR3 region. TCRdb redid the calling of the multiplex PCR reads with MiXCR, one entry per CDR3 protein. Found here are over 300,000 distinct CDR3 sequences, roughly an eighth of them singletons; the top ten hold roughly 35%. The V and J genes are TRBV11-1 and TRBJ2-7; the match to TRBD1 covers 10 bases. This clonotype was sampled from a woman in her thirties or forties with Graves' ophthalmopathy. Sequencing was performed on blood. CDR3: CASSFAGQGIDEQYF. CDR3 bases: TGTGCCAGCAGCTTTGCGGGACAGGGGATCGACGAGCAGTACTTC.